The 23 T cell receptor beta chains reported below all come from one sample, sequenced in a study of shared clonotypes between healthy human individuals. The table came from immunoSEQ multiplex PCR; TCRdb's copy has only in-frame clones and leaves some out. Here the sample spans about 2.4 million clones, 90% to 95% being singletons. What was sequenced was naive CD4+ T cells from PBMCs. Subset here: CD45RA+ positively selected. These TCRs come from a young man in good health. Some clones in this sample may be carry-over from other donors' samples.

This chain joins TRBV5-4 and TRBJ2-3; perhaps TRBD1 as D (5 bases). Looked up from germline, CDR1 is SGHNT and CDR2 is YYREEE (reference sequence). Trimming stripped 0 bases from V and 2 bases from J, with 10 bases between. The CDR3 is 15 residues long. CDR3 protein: CASSLVGHDTDTQYF. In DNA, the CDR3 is TGTGCCAGCAGCTTGGTCGGACATGACACAGATACGCAGTATTTT.

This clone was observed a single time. The CDR3 DNA follows: TGTGCCAGCAGTTTCCTCCTAGGGGGTGGAAACACCATATATTTT. The encoded protein is CASSFLLGGGNTIYF. The rearrangement joins TRBV28 to TRBJ1-3; maybe TRBD1 (6 bases). This CDR3 contains 15 residues. Germline values: CDR1 MDHEN, CDR2 SYDVKM. V lost 3 bases and J lost 3, with 12 bases in between.

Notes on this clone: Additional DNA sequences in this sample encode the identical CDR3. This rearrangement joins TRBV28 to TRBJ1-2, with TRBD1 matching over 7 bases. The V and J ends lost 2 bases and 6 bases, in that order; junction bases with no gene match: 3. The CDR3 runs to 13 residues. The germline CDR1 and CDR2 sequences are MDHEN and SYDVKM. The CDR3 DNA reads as TGTGCCAGCAGTTTAGCAGGGGGAGATGGCTACACCTTC. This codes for CASSLAGGDGYTF.

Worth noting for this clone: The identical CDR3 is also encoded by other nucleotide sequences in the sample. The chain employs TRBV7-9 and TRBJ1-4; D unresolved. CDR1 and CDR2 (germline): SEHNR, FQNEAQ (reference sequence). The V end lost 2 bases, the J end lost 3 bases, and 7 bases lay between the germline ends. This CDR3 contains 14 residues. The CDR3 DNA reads TGTGCCAGCAGCTTACCGGGGTCTAATGAAAAACTGTTTTTT. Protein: CASSLPGSNEKLFF.

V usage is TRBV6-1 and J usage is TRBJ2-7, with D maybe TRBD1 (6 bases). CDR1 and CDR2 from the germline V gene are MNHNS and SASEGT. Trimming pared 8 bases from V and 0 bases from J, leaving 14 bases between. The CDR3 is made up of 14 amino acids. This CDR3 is CASGGRGSSYEQYF. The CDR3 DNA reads TGTGCCAGCGGCGGCAGGGGCAGCTCCTACGAGCAGTACTTC.

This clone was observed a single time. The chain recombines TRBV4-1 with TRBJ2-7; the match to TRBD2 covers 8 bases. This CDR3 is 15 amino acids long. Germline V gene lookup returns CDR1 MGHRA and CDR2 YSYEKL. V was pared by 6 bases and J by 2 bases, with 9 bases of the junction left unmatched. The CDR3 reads CASSQDGGGTYEQYF. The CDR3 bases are TGCGCCAGCAGTCAGGACGGGGGGGGGACCTACGAGCAGTACTTC.

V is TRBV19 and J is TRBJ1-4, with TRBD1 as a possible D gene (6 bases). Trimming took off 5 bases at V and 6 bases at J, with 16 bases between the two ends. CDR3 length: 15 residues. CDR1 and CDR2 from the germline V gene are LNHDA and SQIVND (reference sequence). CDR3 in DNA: TGTGCCAGTAGTTACGGGGGCTCCAGGGATGAAAAACTGTTTTTT. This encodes CASSYGGSRDEKLFF. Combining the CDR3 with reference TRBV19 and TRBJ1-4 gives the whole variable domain DGGITQSPKYLFRKEGQNVTLSCEQNLNHDAMYWYRQDPGQGLRLIYYSQIVNDFQKGDIAEGYSVSREKKESFPLTVTSAQKNPTAFYLCASSYGGSRDEKLFFGSGTQLSVL.

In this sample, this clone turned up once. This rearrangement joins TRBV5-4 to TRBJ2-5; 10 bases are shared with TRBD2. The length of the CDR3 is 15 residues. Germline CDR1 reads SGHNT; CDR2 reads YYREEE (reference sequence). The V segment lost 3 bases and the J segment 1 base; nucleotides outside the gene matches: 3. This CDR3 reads CASSYGLAVQETQYF. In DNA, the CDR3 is TGTGCCAGCAGCTATGGACTAGCGGTCCAAGAGACCCAGTACTTC. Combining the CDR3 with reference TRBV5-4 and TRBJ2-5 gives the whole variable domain ETGVTQSPTHLIKTRGQQVTLRCSSQSGHNTVSWYQQALGQGPQFIFQYYREEENGRGNFPPRFSGLQFPNYSSELNVNALELDDSALYLCASSYGLAVQETQYFGPGTRLLVL.

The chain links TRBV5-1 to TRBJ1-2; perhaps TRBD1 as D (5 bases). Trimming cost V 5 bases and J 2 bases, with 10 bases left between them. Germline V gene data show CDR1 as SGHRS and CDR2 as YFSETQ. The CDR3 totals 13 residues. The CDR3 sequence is CASRGRANYGYTF. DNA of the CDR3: TGCGCCAGCAGAGGCAGGGCCAACTATGGCTACACCTTC.

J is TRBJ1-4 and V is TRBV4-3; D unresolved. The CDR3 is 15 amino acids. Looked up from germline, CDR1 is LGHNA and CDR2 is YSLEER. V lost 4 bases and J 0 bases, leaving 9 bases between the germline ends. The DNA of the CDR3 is TGCGCCAGCAGCCCAATGGGTGCAACTAATGAAAAACTGTTTTTT. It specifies CASSPMGATNEKLFF.

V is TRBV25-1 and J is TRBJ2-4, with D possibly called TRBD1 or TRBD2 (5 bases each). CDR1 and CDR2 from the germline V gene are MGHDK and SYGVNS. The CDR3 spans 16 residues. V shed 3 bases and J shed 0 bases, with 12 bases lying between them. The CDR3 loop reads CASSDKGTLAKNIQYF. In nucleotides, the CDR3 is TGTGCCAGCAGTGATAAGGGGACCTTAGCCAAAAACATTCAGTACTTC.

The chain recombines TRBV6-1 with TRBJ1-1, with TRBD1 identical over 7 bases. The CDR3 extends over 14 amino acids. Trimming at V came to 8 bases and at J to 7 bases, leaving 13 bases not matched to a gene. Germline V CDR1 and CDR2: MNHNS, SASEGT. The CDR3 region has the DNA TGTGCCAGCCGTACTAGCGCCGGGACAGATGAAGCTTTCTTT. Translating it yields CASRTSAGTDEAFF.

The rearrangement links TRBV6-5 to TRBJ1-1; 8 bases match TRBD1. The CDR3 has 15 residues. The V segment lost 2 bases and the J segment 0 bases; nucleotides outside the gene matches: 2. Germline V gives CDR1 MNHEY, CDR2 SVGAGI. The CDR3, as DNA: TGTGCCAGCAGTTACCGGGGACAGGTGAACACTGAAGCTTTCTTT. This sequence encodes CASSYRGQVNTEAFF.

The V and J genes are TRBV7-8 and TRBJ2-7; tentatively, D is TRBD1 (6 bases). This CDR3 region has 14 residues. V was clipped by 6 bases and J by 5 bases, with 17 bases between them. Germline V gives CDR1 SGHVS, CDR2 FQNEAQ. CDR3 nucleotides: TGTGCCAGCAGATCACAACAGGGACACCACGAGCAGTACTTC. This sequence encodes CASRSQQGHHEQYF.

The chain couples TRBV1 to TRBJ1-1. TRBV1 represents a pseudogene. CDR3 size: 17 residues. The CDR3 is CTSSPEKEGFLWTEAFF. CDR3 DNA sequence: TGCACCAGCAGCCCCGAAAAGGAGGGCTTCCTTTGGACTGAAGCTTTCTTT.

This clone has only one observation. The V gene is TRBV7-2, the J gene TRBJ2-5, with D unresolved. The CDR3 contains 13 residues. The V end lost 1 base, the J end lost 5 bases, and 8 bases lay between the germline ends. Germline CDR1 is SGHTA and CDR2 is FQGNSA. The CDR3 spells CASSLDGVETQYF. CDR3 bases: TGTGCCAGCAGCTTAGATGGGGTGGAGACCCAGTACTTC.

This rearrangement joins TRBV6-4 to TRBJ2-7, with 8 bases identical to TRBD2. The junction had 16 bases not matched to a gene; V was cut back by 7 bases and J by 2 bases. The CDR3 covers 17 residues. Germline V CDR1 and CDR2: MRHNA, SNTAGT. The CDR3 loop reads CASTLLAARRTPYEQYF. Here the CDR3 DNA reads TGTGCCAGCACCTTACTAGCGGCGAGACGCACTCCCTACGAGCAGTACTTC.

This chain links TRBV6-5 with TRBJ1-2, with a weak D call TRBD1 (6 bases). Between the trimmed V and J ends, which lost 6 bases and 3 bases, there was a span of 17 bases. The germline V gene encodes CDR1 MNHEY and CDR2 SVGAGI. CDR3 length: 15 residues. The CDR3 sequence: CASSRGPEWYYGYTF. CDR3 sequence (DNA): TGTGCCAGCAGCAGGGGCCCCGAGTGGTACTATGGCTACACCTTC.

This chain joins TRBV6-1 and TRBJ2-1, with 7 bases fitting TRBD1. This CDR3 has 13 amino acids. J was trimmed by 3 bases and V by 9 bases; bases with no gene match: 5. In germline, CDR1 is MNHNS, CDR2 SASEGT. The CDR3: CASSGQVYNEQFF. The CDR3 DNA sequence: TGTGCCAGTTCCGGACAGGTCTACAATGAGCAGTTCTTC.

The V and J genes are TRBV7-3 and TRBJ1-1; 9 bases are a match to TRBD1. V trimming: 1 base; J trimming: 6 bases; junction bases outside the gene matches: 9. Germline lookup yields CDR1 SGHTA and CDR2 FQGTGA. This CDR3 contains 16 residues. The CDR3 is CASSLISVQGAPEAFF. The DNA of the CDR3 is TGTGCCAGCAGCTTAATTTCCGTACAGGGGGCCCCTGAAGCTTTCTTT.

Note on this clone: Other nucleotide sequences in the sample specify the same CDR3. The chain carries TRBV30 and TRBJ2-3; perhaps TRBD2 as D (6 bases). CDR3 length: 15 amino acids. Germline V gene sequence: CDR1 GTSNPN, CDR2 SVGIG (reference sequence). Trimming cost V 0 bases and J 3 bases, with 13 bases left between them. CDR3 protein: CAWSVLAGLTDTQYF. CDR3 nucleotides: TGTGCCTGGAGTGTACTGGCGGGATTAACAGATACGCAGTATTTT.

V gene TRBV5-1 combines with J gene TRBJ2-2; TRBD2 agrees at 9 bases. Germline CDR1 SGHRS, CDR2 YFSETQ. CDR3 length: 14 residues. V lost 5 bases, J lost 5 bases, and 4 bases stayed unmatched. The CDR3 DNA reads TGCGCCAGCAGTTTTAGCGGGAGTACCGGGGAGCTGTTTTTT. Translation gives CASSFSGSTGELFF.

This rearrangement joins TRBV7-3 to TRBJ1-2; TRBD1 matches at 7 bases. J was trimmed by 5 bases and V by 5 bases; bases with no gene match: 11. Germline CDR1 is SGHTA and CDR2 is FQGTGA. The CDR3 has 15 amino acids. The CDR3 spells CASSDAVGQLYGYTF. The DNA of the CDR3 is TGTGCCAGCAGCGACGCTGTGGGACAGCTGTATGGCTACACCTTC.